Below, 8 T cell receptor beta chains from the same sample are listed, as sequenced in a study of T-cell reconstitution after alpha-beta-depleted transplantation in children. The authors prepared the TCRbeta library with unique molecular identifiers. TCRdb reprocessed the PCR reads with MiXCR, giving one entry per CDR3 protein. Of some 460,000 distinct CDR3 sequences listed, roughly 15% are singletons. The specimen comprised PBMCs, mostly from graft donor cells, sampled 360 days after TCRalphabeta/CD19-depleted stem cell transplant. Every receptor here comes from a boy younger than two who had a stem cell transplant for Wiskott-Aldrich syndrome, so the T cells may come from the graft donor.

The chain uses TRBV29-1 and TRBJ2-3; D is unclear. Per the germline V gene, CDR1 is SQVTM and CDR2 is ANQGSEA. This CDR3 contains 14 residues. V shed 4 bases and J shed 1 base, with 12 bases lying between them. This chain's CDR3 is CSVVEKWGTDTQYF. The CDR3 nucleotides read TGCAGCGTTGTCGAGAAATGGGGCACAGATACGCAGTATTTT.

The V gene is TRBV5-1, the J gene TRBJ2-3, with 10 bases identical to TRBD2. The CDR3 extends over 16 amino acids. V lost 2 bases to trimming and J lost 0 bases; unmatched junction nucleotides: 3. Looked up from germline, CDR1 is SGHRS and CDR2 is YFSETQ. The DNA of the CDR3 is TGCGCCAGCAGCTTAAAACTAGCGGGAAGCACAGATACGCAGTATTTT. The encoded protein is CASSLKLAGSTDTQYF.

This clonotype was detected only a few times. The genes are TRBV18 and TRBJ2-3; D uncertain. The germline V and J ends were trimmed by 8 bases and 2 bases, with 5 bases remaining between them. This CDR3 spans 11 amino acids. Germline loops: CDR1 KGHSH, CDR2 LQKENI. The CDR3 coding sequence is TGTGCCAGCACGAACACAGATACGCAGTATTTT. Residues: CASTNTDTQYF.

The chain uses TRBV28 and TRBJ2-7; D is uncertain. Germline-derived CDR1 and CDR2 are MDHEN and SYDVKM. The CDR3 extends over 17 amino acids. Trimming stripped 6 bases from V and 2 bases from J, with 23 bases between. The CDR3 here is CASSFYSWAHQTYEQYF. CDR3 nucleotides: TGTGCCAGCAGCTTTTACTCGTGGGCACACCAAACCTACGAGCAGTACTTC.

CDR3 sequence: CASSLTGTSYNEQFF. For the CDR3, the DNA is TGCGCCAGCAGCCTGACAGGGACCTCCTACAATGAGCAGTTCTTC. This sequence joins TRBV5-1 and TRBJ2-1, with 7 nucleotides matching TRBD1. V shed 4 bases, J shed 0 bases, and the junction held 4 bases outside the gene matches. The CDR3 is made up of 15 amino acids. CDR1 is SGHRS, CDR2 YFSETQ, per germline.

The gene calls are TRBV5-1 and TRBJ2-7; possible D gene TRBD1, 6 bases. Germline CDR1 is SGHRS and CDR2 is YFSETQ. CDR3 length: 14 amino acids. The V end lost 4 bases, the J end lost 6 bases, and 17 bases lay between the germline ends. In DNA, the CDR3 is TGCGCCAGCAGCGAAGACAGGTTTTTTCGCGAGCAGTACTTC. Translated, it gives CASSEDRFFREQYF.

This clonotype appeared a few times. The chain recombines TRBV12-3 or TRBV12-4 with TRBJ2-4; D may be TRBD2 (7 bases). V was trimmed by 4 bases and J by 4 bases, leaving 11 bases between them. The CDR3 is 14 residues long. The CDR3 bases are TGTGCCAGCAGTTCCAGGGGAGGGAAAAACATTCAGTACTTC. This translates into CASSSRGGKNIQYF.

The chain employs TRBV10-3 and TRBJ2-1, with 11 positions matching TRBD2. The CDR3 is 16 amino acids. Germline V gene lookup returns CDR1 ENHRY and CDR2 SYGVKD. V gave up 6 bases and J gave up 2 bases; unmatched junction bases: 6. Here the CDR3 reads CAIRFSSGGPYNEQFF. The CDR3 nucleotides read TGTGCCATCAGGTTCTCTAGCGGGGGGCCCTACAATGAGCAGTTCTTC.